This T cell receptor (beta chain) was found in a study of PD-L1 blockade in urothelial cancer. Sample time point: pretreatment peripheral blood. The assay was immunoSEQ multiplex PCR, and TCRdb's table has in-frame clones only and misses some. The table shows tens of thousands of clones, with roughly 77% occurring only once. V gave up 5 bases and J gave up 0 bases, with 12 bases separating them. This CDR3 region has 15 residues. The germline gives CDR1 MNHEY, CDR2 SVGAGI. Sequenced here: PBMCs, sampled around atezolizumab (anti-PD-L1) treatment. The sequence was obtained from a man between 65 and 79 years old with urothelial cancer. The chain couples TRBV6-5 to TRBJ2-3, with D perhaps matching TRBD2 (6 bases). The CDR3 loop reads CASSRRGVSTDTQYF. The CDR3 DNA reads as TGTGCCAGCAGTCGGAGGGGTGTGAGCACAGATACGCAGTATTTT.